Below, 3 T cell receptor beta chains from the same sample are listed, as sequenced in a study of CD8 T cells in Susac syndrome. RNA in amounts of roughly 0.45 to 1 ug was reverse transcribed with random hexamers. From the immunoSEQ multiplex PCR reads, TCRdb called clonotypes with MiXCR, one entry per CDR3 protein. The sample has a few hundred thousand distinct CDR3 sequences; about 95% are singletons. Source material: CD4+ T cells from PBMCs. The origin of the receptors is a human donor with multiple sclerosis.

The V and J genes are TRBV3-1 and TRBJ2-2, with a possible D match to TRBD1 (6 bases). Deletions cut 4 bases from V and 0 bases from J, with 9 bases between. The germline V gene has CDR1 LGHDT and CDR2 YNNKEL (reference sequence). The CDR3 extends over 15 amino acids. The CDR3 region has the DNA TGTGCCAGCAGCCGGACAGAGACGAACACCGGGGAGCTGTTTTTT. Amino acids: CASSRTETNTGELFF.

Here the CDR3 DNA reads TGTGCCAGTTGGGGGGACACTGAAGCTTTCTTT. Its translation: CASWGDTEAFF. The chain uses TRBV19 and TRBJ1-1; tentative D call: TRBD1 (5 bases). Deletions cut 8 bases from V and 3 bases from J, with 7 bases between. Germline V gene lookup returns CDR1 LNHDA and CDR2 SQIVND (reference sequence). This CDR3 comprises 11 residues.

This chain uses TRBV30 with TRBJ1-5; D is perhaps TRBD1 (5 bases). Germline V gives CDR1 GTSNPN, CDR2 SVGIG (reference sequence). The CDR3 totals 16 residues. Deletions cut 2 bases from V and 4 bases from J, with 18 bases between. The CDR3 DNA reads TGTGCCTGGAGTAGGGCCGGGGCCCTTACTAATCAGCCCCAGCATTTT. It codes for CAWSRAGALTNQPQHF.